This T cell receptor beta chain appears in the sequencing data of a study of T cell repertoires in ileal Crohn's disease (dated by TCRdb to between 2018 and 2021). In the study overall: The median duration of disease was approximately 8.5 years, and at the time of surgery 35% of patients were active smokers. Postoperative therapy was given to about half of the patients, with thiopurines administered to 11 patients and anti-TNF agents administered to under 20 patients. The study was conducted in parallel with a multicentre cohort that was designed to identify predictors of early endoscopic recurrence following ileocolonic resection. A prospective multicentre cohort supplied the 50 or so Crohn's disease patients whose TCR repertoires were analysed. The study sequenced 150 to 200 mucosal samples from around 60 patients, taken at several locations on the surgical specimen and at postoperative endoscopy. M6 samples consisted of neoterminal ileum biopsies collected during postoperative colonoscopy. Endoscopic postoperative recurrence was defined as a Rutgeerts score above i0. Surgery was performed for a complication in all patients, with stricturing disease in roughly 60% and penetrating disease in approximately 40%. The investigation overall reported the following: Compared with non-smokers, patients who were active smokers at surgery showed a significantly higher proportion of clonal expansions (around 24% vs 18%, p=0.02). Mucosal CD4 and CD8 T cells were sorted and sequenced only in a subgroup of patients, whose size was not stated. Higher high-frequency clone percentages at surgery were associated with endoscopic recurrence; all patients with clonality above 26.8% (18/57) had recurrence. Compared with CD4 T cells, sorted CD8 T cells held more high-frequency clones, which suggests that the mucosal expansions were mostly CD8. Postoperative endoscopy timing varied within the first year after surgery, with a median delay of 6.9 months.

The time point label of this sample denotes: neoterminal ileum biopsy at postoperative endoscopy, about 6 months after surgery. Adults with ileal or ileocolonic Crohn's disease for whom ileocolonic resection was indicated were considered eligible. Whole ileal mucosal biopsies were stored frozen at -80°C before DNA extraction. Genomic DNA was extracted from frozen whole biopsies using a TRizol-based method and was quantified with a NanoDrop 2000 spectrophotometer. As encoded in the germline V gene, CDR1 is MRHNA while CDR2 is SNTAGT. From the cysteine through the phenylalanine, the CDR3 covers 16 amino acids. Left in the record is the CDR3 DNA by itself, 48 bases read in frame from the first base. Ends trimmed: V by 4 bases, J by 5 bases; bases unmatched to a gene: 5. This clone was counted a few times. Its antigen specificity is not known. No base qualities exist here, and no much larger clone lies one base off it.

Five hundred nanograms of biopsy DNA per sample were submitted for commercial TCRB immunosequencing. A two-step, amplification bias-controlled multiplex PCR was used by Adaptive Biotechnology to amplify CDR3 regions from genomic DNA. Primers covering every V and J gene segment were used in the first PCR, while barcodes and Illumina adapters were added in the second PCR. CDR3 libraries were sequenced on an Illumina instrument. The source study handled its data this way. Vendor-provided pipelines were combined with custom analysis of raw data in R/Bioconductor under R version 3.3.0. Clonality, ranging from 0 to 1, was calculated as the inverse of the normalised Shannon entropy of all productive clones. The repertoire share taken up by the top 100 clones defined high-frequency clones, and only clones that passed a 95% confidence test were kept. Overlap between samples was measured with the Morisita-Horn index, while repertoire diversity was measured with the Simpson index. TCRdb carries this immuneACCESS record with in-frame sequences only. Its versions omit some clonotypes, under half of them owing to an unresolved V gene in the studies checked, with the rest unexplained. The DNA gave D and trimming, while V, J and clone size come from that table. Counted in this sample were some 11,000 clones; 79% of them appeared once. The ten largest clones represent 7.1% of the sample.

What was sequenced was ileal tissue. This sequence uses TRBV6-4 and TRBJ2-3; TRBD2 fits 14 bases in the junction. The clonotype originates from an adult with Crohn's disease. The DNA sequence reads TGTGCCAGCAGTGCCGGGACTAGCGGGGGCGGAGATACGCAGTATTTT. Translation gives CASSAGTSGGGDTQYF.